The clone carrying this T cell receptor (beta chain) was counted between two and nine times. Its antigen is still unknown. The record originates from a study of cytomegalovirus exposure and HLA in healthy donors. The overall study: Clustering assigned over 70% of the approximately 390 genotyped donors to the Caucasian-associated ancestry cluster. Whole-study findings and limits: Sequencing had likely introduced a cluster of highly shared sequence variants as an artifact. In an earlier analysis, in 540 or so donors, most V segments appeared productive either ~87% or ~30% of the time.

Donors in the study were healthy people who gave bone marrow. PCR employed 60 Vbeta and 13 Jbeta primers. TCRdb's copy holds only in-frame clones and misses some; the assay was immunoSEQ multiplex PCR. This sample has about 160,000 clones; roughly 79% occur once, and the top ten carry around 0.96%. V shed 5 bases and J shed 2 bases, with 16 bases lying between them. The germline V gene has CDR1 SGHNT and CDR2 YENEEA. CDR3 length: 15 amino acids. The rearrangement links TRBV11-3 to TRBJ2-7, with D maybe TRBD2 (7 bases). The specimen was PBMCs. The receptor comes from a woman aged 45-59 years in good health and CMV-seropositive. The CDR3 sequence is CASSPGRGAPYEQYF. The CDR3 DNA reads as TGTGCCAGCAGCCCCGGACGGGGGGCCCCCTACGAGCAGTACTTC.